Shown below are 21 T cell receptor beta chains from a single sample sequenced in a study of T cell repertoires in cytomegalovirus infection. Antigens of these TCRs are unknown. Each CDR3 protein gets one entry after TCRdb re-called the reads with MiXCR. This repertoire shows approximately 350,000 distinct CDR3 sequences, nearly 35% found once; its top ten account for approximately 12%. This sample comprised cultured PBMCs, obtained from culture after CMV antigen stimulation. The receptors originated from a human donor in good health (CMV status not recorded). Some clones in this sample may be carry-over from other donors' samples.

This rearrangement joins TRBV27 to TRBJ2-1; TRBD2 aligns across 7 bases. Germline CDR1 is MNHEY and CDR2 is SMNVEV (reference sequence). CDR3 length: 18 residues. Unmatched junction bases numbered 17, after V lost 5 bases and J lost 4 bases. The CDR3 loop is CASSTSNSAGVGYNEQFF. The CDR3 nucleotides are TGTGCCAGCAGTACTTCAAACTCGGCGGGAGTGGGATACAATGAGCAGTTCTTC.

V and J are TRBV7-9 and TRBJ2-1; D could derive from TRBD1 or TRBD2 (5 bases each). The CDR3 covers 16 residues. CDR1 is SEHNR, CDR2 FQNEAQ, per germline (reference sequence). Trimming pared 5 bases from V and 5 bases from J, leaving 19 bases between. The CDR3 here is CASSPLRGGSHNEQFF. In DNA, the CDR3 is TGTGCCAGCAGCCCCTTGAGGGGCGGGTCCCACAATGAGCAGTTCTTC.

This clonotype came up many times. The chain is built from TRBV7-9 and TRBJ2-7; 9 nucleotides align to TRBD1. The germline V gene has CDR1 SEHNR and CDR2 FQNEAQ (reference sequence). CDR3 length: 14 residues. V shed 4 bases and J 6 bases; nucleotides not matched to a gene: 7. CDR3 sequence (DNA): TGTGCCAGCAGCTCTGGGACAGGGCTTAGCGAGCAGTACTTC. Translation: CASSSGTGLSEQYF.

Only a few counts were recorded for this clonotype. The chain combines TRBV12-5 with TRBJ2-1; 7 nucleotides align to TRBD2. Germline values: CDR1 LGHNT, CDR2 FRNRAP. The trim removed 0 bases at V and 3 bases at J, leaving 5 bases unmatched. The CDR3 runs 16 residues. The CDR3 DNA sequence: TGTGCTAGTGGTTTGGTAGCGCTAGCGGACTACAATGAGCAGTTCTTC. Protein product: CASGLVALADYNEQFF.

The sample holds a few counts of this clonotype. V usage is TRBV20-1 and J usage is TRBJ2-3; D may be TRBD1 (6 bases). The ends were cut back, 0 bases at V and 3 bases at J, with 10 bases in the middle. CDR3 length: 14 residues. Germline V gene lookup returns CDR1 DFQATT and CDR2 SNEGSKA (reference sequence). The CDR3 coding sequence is TGCAGTGCTAGAGATCGGGACAAAACAGATACGCAGTATTTT. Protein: CSARDRDKTDTQYF.

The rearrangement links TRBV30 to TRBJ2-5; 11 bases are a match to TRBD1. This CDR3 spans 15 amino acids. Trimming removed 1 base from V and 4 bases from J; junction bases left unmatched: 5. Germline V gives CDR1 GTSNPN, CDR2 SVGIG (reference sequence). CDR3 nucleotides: TGTGCCTGGAGTGCCGGACAGGGGGCAATAGAGACCCAGTACTTC. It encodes CAWSAGQGAIETQYF.

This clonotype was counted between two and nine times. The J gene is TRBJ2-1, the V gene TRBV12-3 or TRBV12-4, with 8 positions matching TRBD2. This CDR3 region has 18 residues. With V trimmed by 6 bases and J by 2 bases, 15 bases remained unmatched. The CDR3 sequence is CASSKRRAGALAYNEQFF. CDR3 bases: TGTGCCAGCAGCAAACGGCGAGCGGGAGCCCTCGCCTACAATGAGCAGTTCTTC.

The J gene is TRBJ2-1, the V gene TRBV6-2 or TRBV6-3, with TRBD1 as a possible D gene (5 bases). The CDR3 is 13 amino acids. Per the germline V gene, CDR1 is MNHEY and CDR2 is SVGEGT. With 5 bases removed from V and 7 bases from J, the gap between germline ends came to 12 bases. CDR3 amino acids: CASSLMGRNEQFF. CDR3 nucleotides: TGTGCCAGCAGTCTCATGGGGCGTAATGAGCAGTTCTTC.

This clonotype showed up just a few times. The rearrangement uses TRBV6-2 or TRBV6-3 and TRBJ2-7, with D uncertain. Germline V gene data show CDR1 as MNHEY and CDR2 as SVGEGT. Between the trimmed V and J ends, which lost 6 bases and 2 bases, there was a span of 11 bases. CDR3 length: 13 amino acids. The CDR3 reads CASRRDTAYEQYV. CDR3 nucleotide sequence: TGTGCCAGCAGACGTGACACAGCCTACGAGCAGTACGTC.

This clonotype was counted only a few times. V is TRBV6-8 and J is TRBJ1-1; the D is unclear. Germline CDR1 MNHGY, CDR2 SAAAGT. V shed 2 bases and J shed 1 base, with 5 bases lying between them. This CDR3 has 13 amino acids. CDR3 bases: TGTGCCAGCAGTTACAACACGAACACTGAAGCTTTCTTT. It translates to CASSYNTNTEAFF.

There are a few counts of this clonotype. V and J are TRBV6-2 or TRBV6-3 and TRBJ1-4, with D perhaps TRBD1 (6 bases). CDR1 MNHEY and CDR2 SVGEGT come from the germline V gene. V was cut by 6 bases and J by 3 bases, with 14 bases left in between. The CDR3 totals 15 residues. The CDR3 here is CASSPAGDANEKLFF. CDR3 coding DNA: TGTGCCAGCAGCCCCGCAGGGGATGCTAATGAAAAACTGTTTTTT.

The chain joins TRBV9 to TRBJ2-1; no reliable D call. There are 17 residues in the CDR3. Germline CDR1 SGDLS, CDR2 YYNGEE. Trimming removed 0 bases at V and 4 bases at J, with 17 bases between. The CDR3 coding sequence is TGTGCCAGCAGCGTAGGGACCTCCCTACTCCCTTACAATGAGCAGTTCTTC. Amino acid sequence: CASSVGTSLLPYNEQFF.

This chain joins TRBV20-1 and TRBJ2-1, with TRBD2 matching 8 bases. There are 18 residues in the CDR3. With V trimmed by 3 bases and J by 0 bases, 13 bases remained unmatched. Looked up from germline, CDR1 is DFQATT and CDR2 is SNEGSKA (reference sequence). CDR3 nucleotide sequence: TGCAGTGCTAGGGCTTCAGCGGGGGTCCCTGGCTCCTACAATGAGCAGTTCTTC. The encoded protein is CSARASAGVPGSYNEQFF.

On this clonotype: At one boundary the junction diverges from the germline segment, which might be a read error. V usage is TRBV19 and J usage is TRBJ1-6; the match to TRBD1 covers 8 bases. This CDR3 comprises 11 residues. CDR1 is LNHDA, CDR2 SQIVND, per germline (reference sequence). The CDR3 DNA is TGTGCCAGTAGTAGGCTGGACAGGGTAGCCTTT. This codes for CASSRLDRVAF.

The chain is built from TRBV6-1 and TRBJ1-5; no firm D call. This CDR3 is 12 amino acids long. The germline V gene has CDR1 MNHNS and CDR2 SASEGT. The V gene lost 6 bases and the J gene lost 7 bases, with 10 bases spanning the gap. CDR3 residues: CASRGGPQPQHF. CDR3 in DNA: TGTGCCAGCAGAGGAGGGCCCCAGCCCCAGCATTTT.

The DNA of the CDR3 is TGTGCCAGCAGTTTTTTTCGCCAGTGGCACTACGAGCAGTACTTC. Translation: CASSFFRQWHYEQYF. The chain recombines TRBV12-3 or TRBV12-4 with TRBJ2-7; no clear D. V lost 3 bases, J lost 3 bases, and 15 bases lay in between. CDR3 length equals 15 residues.

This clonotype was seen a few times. CDR3 coding DNA: TGTGCCAGCAGGAGTTCTGGAAACACCATATATTTT. Amino acids: CASRSSGNTIYF. The chain has TRBV27 and TRBJ1-3; the D is unclear. CDR1 MNHEY and CDR2 SMNVEV come from the germline V gene (reference sequence). The CDR3 is made up of 12 amino acids. V shed 6 bases and J shed 1 base, with 4 bases lying between them.

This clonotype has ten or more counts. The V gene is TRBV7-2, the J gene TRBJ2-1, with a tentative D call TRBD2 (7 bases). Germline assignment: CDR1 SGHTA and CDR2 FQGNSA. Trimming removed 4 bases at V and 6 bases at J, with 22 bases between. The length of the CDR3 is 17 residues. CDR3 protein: CASSSTGAGAGINEQFF. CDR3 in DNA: TGTGCCAGCAGCTCCACGGGGGCGGGAGCGGGGATCAATGAGCAGTTCTTC.

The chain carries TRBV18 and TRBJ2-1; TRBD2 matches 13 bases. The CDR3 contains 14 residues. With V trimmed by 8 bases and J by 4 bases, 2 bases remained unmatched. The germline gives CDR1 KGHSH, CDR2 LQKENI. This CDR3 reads CASAGLAGYNEQFF. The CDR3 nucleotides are TGTGCCAGCGCGGGACTAGCGGGATACAATGAGCAGTTCTTC.

CDR3 sequence: CASSHRDRDNTEAFF. The CDR3 DNA is TGCGCCAGCAGCCACCGGGACAGAGATAACACTGAAGCTTTCTTT. The rearrangement links TRBV4-1 to TRBJ1-1; 7 bases map to TRBD1. The CDR3 covers 15 residues. V lost 3 bases to trimming and J lost 2 bases; unmatched junction nucleotides: 6. Germline values: CDR1 MGHRA, CDR2 YSYEKL.

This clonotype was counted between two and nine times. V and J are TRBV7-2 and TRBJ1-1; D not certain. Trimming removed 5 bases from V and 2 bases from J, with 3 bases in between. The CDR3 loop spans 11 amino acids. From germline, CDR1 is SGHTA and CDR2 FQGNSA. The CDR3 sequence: CASSINTEAFF. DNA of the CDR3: TGTGCCAGCAGCATTAACACTGAAGCTTTCTTT.